These 13 T cell receptor beta chains were all obtained from the same sample, sequenced in a study of blood T cell repertoires in COVID-19. The repertoire was sequenced with immunoSEQ multiplex PCR; TCRdb's copy has only in-frame clones and lacks some. The sample records approximately 250,000 clones, nearly 95% being singletons. The sequencing sample was made of peripheral blood. All receptors derive from a man younger than 40 with COVID-19, enrolled during active disease.

V and J are TRBV5-4 and TRBJ1-2; D uncertain. The germline CDR1 and CDR2 sequences are SGHNT and YYREEE (reference sequence). With 2 bases removed from V and 8 bases from J, the gap between germline ends came to 16 bases. This CDR3 spans 14 amino acids. This CDR3 reads CASSLTPAVGGYTF. In nucleotides, the CDR3 is TGTGCCAGCAGCTTAACCCCCGCGGTTGGAGGCTACACCTTC.

V usage is TRBV2 and J usage is TRBJ2-4, with 9 bases lining up with TRBD2. The J segment lost 0 bases and the V segment lost 6 bases, leaving 6 bases of the junction unmatched. The germline gives CDR1 SNHLY, CDR2 FYNNEI. The CDR3 length is 16 residues. CDR3 protein: CASRVGLALAKNIQYF. For the CDR3, the DNA is TGTGCCAGCAGAGTCGGACTAGCGTTAGCCAAAAACATTCAGTACTTC.

This rearrangement joins TRBV10-2 to TRBJ2-5; 11 bases align to TRBD2. The trim removed 5 bases at V and 3 bases at J, leaving 5 bases unmatched. The CDR3 is 15 amino acids. CDR1 WSHSY and CDR2 SAAADI come from the germline V gene. The chain's CDR3 is CASSYLAGGKETQYF. The CDR3 bases are TGCGCCAGCAGTTACTTAGCGGGGGGGAAAGAGACCCAGTACTTC.

The chain links TRBV10-2 to TRBJ2-7, with a weak D call TRBD1 (6 bases). The CDR3 sequence is 12 residues long. The V and J ends lost 8 bases and 5 bases respectively, with 13 bases between them. Germline loops: CDR1 WSHSY, CDR2 SAAADI. The CDR3 DNA is TGCGCCAGCGGTTGGGACAACAACGAGCAGTACTTC. Its protein is CASGWDNNEQYF.

V and J are TRBV2 and TRBJ2-2, with 7 bases matching TRBD1. CDR3 size: 17 residues. The germline gives CDR1 SNHLY, CDR2 FYNNEI. With V trimmed by 5 bases and J by 0 bases, 9 bases remained unmatched. In DNA form, the CDR3 reads TGTGCCAGCAGTCCCCCGCAGGGGGAATCGAACACCGGGGAGCTGTTTTTT. This translates into CASSPPQGESNTGELFF.

As for this clone: The identical CDR3 is also encoded by other nucleotide sequences in the sample. The chain combines TRBV3-1 (or the pseudogene TRBV3-2) with TRBJ1-2; no clear D gene. The V gene's germline CDR1 is LGHDT and CDR2 YNNKEL (reference sequence). Trimming shortened V by 0 bases and J by 0 bases, and 8 bases separated the two germline ends. The CDR3 is 15 residues long. In nucleotides, the CDR3 is TGTGCCAGCAGCCAAGAGTACAGAGCTAACTATGGCTACACCTTC. As protein: CASSQEYRANYGYTF.

The V and J genes are TRBV5-1 and TRBJ2-1, with TRBD2 as a possible D gene (7 bases). Trimming removed 0 bases at V and 7 bases at J, with 14 bases between. Germline V gives CDR1 SGHRS, CDR2 YFSETQ. This CDR3 contains 15 residues. CDR3 sequence (DNA): TGCGCCAGCAGCTTGGAGGGGGGGCGGTGGAATGAGCAGTTCTTC. It specifies CASSLEGGRWNEQFF.

This clone appeared a few times. DNA for the CDR3: TGTGCCAGCAGCTGGGGACAGAGTACTAACTATGGCTACACCTTC. Amino acid sequence: CASSWGQSTNYGYTF. The chain employs TRBV5-4 and TRBJ1-2; 7 positions match TRBD1. The V gene's germline CDR1 is SGHNT and CDR2 YYREEE (reference sequence). The junction had 5 bases not matched to a gene; V was cut back by 3 bases and J by 0 bases. This CDR3 has 15 residues.

The CDR3 here is CASSPQGALGYTF. The CDR3 bases are TGTGCCAGCAGCCCACAGGGGGCGCTCGGCTACACCTTC. This chain uses TRBV3-1 (or the pseudogene TRBV3-2) with TRBJ1-2; 9 nucleotides match TRBD1. The CDR3 extends over 13 amino acids. V was clipped by 4 bases and J by 8 bases; unmatched bases: 5. The germline gives CDR1 LGHDT, CDR2 YNNKEL (reference sequence).

The rearrangement joins TRBV3-1 (or the pseudogene TRBV3-2) to TRBJ2-1; TRBD2 is a possible D gene (6 bases). The V gene lost 2 bases and the J gene lost 9 bases, with 20 bases spanning the gap. This CDR3 spans 16 amino acids. The V gene's germline CDR1 is LGHDT and CDR2 YNNKEL (reference sequence). The CDR3 reads CASSQYVGVFGGEQFF. As DNA, the CDR3 is TGTGCCAGCAGCCAATACGTAGGCGTTTTCGGGGGTGAGCAGTTCTTC.

The chain is built from TRBV30 and TRBJ2-7, with 7 bases fitting TRBD2. Trimming at V came to 2 bases and at J to 3 bases, leaving 7 bases not matched to a gene. The CDR3 is 14 amino acids. Germline V gene data show CDR1 as GTSNPN and CDR2 as SVGIG (reference sequence). The CDR3 here is CAWSPSPGGYEQYF. The DNA of the CDR3 is TGTGCCTGGAGTCCCAGCCCGGGGGGCTACGAGCAGTACTTC.

The chain joins TRBV7-2 to TRBJ1-3, with 11 positions matching TRBD1. Germline lookup yields CDR1 SGHTA and CDR2 FQGNSA. J was trimmed by 3 bases and V by 2 bases; bases with no gene match: 3. The CDR3 runs to 16 residues. The CDR3 DNA reads TGTGCCAGCAGCTTAACCGGGACAGGGGGTGGAAACACCATATATTTT. Amino acids: CASSLTGTGGGNTIYF.

This clone was observed a few times. This rearrangement joins TRBV7-9 to TRBJ2-7; TRBD1 matches at 7 bases. The CDR3 sequence is 15 residues long. CDR1 is SEHNR, CDR2 FQNEAQ, per germline (reference sequence). The junction had 16 bases not matched to a gene; V was cut back by 4 bases and J by 10 bases. CDR3 amino acids: CASSSKGQPPRRQYF. CDR3 coding DNA: TGTGCCAGCAGCTCGAAGGGACAGCCACCAAGGAGACAGTACTTC.